These 12 T cell receptor beta chains were sequenced from one sample in a study of blood T cell repertoires in COVID-19. This table comes from immunoSEQ multiplex PCR, and its TCRdb copy is limited to in-frame clones, with some not included. Of about 410,000 clones listed, about 90% are singletons. Sequences were obtained from PBMCs or T cells enriched from blood (not recorded which). The receptors come from a man between 18 and 29 years old who had recovered from COVID-19.

The V gene is TRBV6-5, the J gene TRBJ1-2; possibly TRBD1 for D (5 bases). The germline gives CDR1 MNHEY, CDR2 SVGAGI. Deletions cut 5 bases from V and 4 bases from J, with 14 bases between. The CDR3 loop spans 14 amino acids. CDR3 residues: CASSPGSVGYGYTF. DNA for the CDR3: TGTGCCAGCAGTCCAGGGTCGGTGGGCTATGGCTACACCTTC.

V gene TRBV21-1 combines with J gene TRBJ1-6. TRBV21-1 is marked as a pseudogene. CDR3 length: 17 amino acids. The CDR3 loop is CASTIRTGGGSGSPLHF. In DNA, the CDR3 is TGTGCCAGCACCATCCGAACCGGGGGAGGCTCCGGTTCACCCCTCCACTTT.

The chain recombines TRBV7-6 with TRBJ2-2; the D is unclear. The V end lost 5 bases, the J end lost 2 bases, and 6 bases lay between the germline ends. Germline-derived CDR1 and CDR2 are SGHVS and FNYEAQ. The CDR3 runs to 13 residues. CDR3 sequence reads: CASSNQNTGELFF. The CDR3 DNA sequence: TGTGCCAGCAGCAATCAAAACACCGGGGAGCTGTTTTTT. The complete variable domain, with remaining parts taken from reference TRBV7-6 and TRBJ2-2, reads GAGVSQSPRYKVTKRGQDVALRCDPISGHVSLYWYRQALGQGPEFLTYFNYEAQQDKSGLPNDRFSAERPEGSISTLTIQRTEQRDSAMYRCASSNQNTGELFFGEGSRLTVL.

In this sample, this clone turned up once. V gene TRBV24-1 combines with J gene TRBJ2-7, with TRBD1 identical over 7 bases. The germline CDR1 and CDR2 sequences are KGHDR and SFDVKD. The CDR3 runs to 14 residues. J gave up 6 bases and V 3 bases, and 7 bases lay outside the gene matches. In DNA form, the CDR3 reads TGTGCCACCAGTGATGCCGGGACAGCGGCCGAGCAGTACTTC. It specifies CATSDAGTAAEQYF.

The genes are TRBV6-5 and TRBJ1-4, with D unclear. Trimming left V 6 bases short and J 4 bases short, with 9 bases between. Germline values: CDR1 MNHEY, CDR2 SVGAGI. The CDR3 runs 13 residues. In nucleotides, the CDR3 is TGTGCCAGCAGCCGGGTCCATAATGAAAAACTGTTTTTT. It specifies CASSRVHNEKLFF.

This rearrangement joins TRBV4-1 to TRBJ2-7; no clear D gene. V lost 2 bases to trimming and J lost 6 bases, with 14 bases between them. The CDR3 covers 14 residues. CDR1 and CDR2 (germline): MGHRA, YSYEKL. The CDR3 DNA sequence: TGCGCCAGCAGCCAACTTCCGTTTCGGTCCGAGCAGTACTTC. This sequence encodes CASSQLPFRSEQYF.

This chain connects TRBV20-1 to TRBJ1-1; D is undetermined. Trimming took 3 bases from V and 5 from J, leaving 13 bases between them. Germline CDR1 DFQATT, CDR2 SNEGSKA (reference sequence). This CDR3 contains 13 residues. CDR3 nucleotide sequence: TGCAGTGCTAGTTCCGGGGTAAGGACTGAAGCTTTCTTT. Amino acids: CSASSGVRTEAFF.

The rearrangement uses TRBV19 and TRBJ1-6; a weak D match, TRBD1 (5 bases). Per germline, CDR1 LNHDA and CDR2 SQIVND (reference sequence). V was pared by 4 bases and J by 6 bases, with 7 bases between. This CDR3 spans 13 amino acids. The CDR3 bases are TGTGCCAGTAGTAGGGGCAGTAATTCACCCCTCCACTTT. Translated: CASSRGSNSPLHF.

The V call is TRBV5-1, the J call TRBJ1-4; unclear D gene. Germline V lookup: CDR1 SGHRS, CDR2 YFSETQ. The CDR3 loop spans 14 amino acids. The ends were cut back, 1 base at V and 4 bases at J, with 8 bases in the middle. CDR3 DNA sequence: TGCGCCAGCAGCTTGCGCCGGGATAATGAAAAACTGTTTTTT. The encoded protein is CASSLRRDNEKLFF.

Points on this clone: The sample holds other DNA sequences that translate to the same CDR3. The chain recombines TRBV30 with TRBJ1-1, with 9 positions matching TRBD1. The trim removed 0 bases at V and 4 bases at J, leaving 0 bases unmatched. The germline CDR1 and CDR2 sequences are GTSNPN and SVGIG (reference sequence). CDR3 length equals 13 residues. CDR3 region: CAWSVTGGTEAFF. The CDR3 DNA follows: TGTGCCTGGAGTGTGACAGGGGGCACTGAAGCTTTCTTT.

This clone was found once. The rearrangement uses TRBV28 and TRBJ1-4; D remains unclear. Germline V gene lookup returns CDR1 MDHEN and CDR2 SYDVKM. V shed 5 bases and J shed 4 bases, with 11 bases lying between them. The CDR3 extends over 14 amino acids. In DNA form, the CDR3 reads TGTGCCAGCAGTCCCGTCCCCCTTAATGAAAAACTGTTTTTT. Its protein product is CASSPVPLNEKLFF.

The CDR3 region has the DNA TGCGCCAGCAGCTTCGGGGGACCGAACACTGAAGCTTTCTTT. As protein: CASSFGGPNTEAFF. The rearrangement uses TRBV5-1 and TRBJ1-1; weak D call: TRBD1 (5 bases). The CDR3 has 14 amino acids. Germline CDR1 reads SGHRS; CDR2 reads YFSETQ. V shed 2 bases and J shed 1 base, with 9 bases lying between them.